Detailed here is one T cell receptor beta chain. Libraries were prepared by immunoSEQ multiplex PCR; TCRdb keeps only in-frame clonotypes and omits some of them. The sample gives about 110,000 clones, about nine tenths of which show up once; 4% to 4.5% is in the top ten. Germline-derived CDR1 and CDR2 are LGHDT and YNNKEL (reference sequence). This CDR3 is 18 amino acids long. V was pared by 1 base and J by 10 bases, with 10 bases of the junction left unmatched. This entry is derived from a study of control samples from healthy donors and cancer patients. This clonotype was sampled from a human donor in good health. The donor label of this sample is uncertain. Material: blood. The chain employs TRBV3-1 (or the pseudogene TRBV3-2) and TRBJ2-1; TRBD2 agrees at 16 bases. CDR3 in amino acids: CASSQAPVGLAGGDEQFF. CDR3 nucleotides: TGTGCCAGCAGCCAAGCCCCCGTGGGACTAGCGGGGGGGGACGAGCAGTTCTTC.